These T cell receptor beta chains were read from a single sample in a study of blood T cell repertoires in COVID-19. Libraries were prepared by immunoSEQ multiplex PCR; TCRdb keeps only in-frame clonotypes and omits some of them. The sample contains about 120,000 clones, 75% to 95% of which appear only once. The material sequenced was peripheral blood. The receptors here all came from a human donor with active COVID-19. The donor label of this sample is uncertain. The CDR3 runs from the conserved cysteine through the conserved F or W. Each record gives: J gene, D gene, V gene, clone size, CDR3 protein, CDR3 DNA. A D gene is named only where the DNA matches it firmly. Clone sizes are given selectively: once, few, many, or a class where the clone is expanded.

>TRBJ1-1|.|TRBV12-3/TRBV12-4|.
CASREGSIEAFF
TGTGCCAGCAGGGAGGGGTCTATTGAAGCTTTCTTT
>TRBJ1-5|.|TRBV28|.
CASSSRDTNQPQHF
TGTGCCAGCAGTTCACGGGACACAAATCAGCCCCAGCATTTT
>TRBJ2-3|TRBD2|TRBV10-2|.
CAMRAGVGDTQYF
TGCGCCATGCGGGCGGGGGTAGGAGATACGCAGTATTTT
>TRBJ1-2|TRBD1|TRBV19|.
CASSILGTGGYTF
TGTGCCAGTAGTATACTCGGGACAGGGGGCTACACCTTC
>TRBJ2-2|TRBD2|TRBV4-3|.
CASSLGLAGGLVGELFF
TGCGCCAGCAGCCTCGGATTAGCGGGGGGGCTTGTCGGGGAGCTGTTTTTT
>TRBJ1-5|.|TRBV4-1|.
CASSQDRAGAEPQHF
TGCGCCAGCAGCCAAGATCGGGCGGGGGCCGAGCCCCAGCATTTT
>TRBJ2-7|TRBD2|TRBV7-3|.
CASSPPSGVGLRNEQYF
TGTGCCAGCAGCCCCCCCAGCGGGGTCGGTCTTAGAAACGAGCAGTACTTC
>TRBJ2-5|.|TRBV11-2|.
CASSLSGGWRDETQYF
TGTGCCAGCAGCTTATCAGGGGGGTGGAGGGATGAGACCCAGTACTTC
>TRBJ1-2|.|TRBV5-1|.
CASKNPGENYGYTF
TGCGCCAGCAAGAATCCCGGGGAAAACTATGGCTACACCTTC
>TRBJ1-4|.|TRBV4-3|.
CALPGVLPNEKLFF
TGCGCCCTCCCCGGGGTGTTGCCTAATGAAAAACTGTTTTTT
>TRBJ2-2|TRBD1|TRBV6-5|.
CATTGDRGAAGELFF
TGTGCCACCACCGGAGACAGGGGCGCGGCCGGGGAGCTGTTTTTT
>TRBJ1-1|TRBD1|TRBV12-3/TRBV12-4|once
CASSRTRQGWAFF
TGTGCCAGCAGTCGTACTAGACAGGGTTGGGCTTTCTTT
>TRBJ1-1|.|TRBV18|.
CASSPQSNTEAFF
TGTGCCAGCTCACCCCAATCCAACACTGAAGCTTTCTTT
>TRBJ2-3|TRBD2|TRBV18|once
CASSLRGGGTDTQYF
TGTGCCAGCTCACTCCGGGGGGGTGGCACAGATACGCAGTATTTT
>TRBJ2-3|.|TRBV5-5|.
CASSHRDTIADTQYF
TGTGCCAGCAGCCATAGGGACACTATAGCAGATACGCAGTATTTT
>TRBJ2-3|.|TRBV24-1|.
CATSALGGRLTSTDTQYF
TGTGCCACCAGTGCTCTAGGAGGTAGGCTGACCAGCACAGATACGCAGTATTTT
>TRBJ2-1|TRBD2|TRBV11-2|.
CASSLQGTSGETYNEQFF
TGTGCCAGCAGCTTACAAGGGACTAGCGGGGAGACTTACAATGAGCAGTTCTTC
>TRBJ1-1|.|TRBV5-5|.
CASSLRTLNTEAFF
TGTGCCAGCAGCTTAAGAACACTGAACACTGAAGCTTTCTTT
>TRBJ1-4|TRBD1|TRBV7-9|.
CASSPDRGRNEKLFF
TGTGCCAGCAGCCCCGACAGGGGGAGGAATGAAAAACTGTTTTTT
>TRBJ2-3|TRBD1|TRBV14|.
CASSQKQGSLVTDTQYF
TGTGCCAGCAGCCAAAAACAGGGGTCTTTGGTCACAGATACGCAGTATTTT
>TRBJ1-2|.|TRBV5-6|.
CASSQGGRLNYGYTF
TGTGCCAGCAGCCAAGGGGGACGGCTAAACTATGGCTACACCTTC
>TRBJ1-1|TRBD1|TRBV3-1/TRBV3-2|.
CASSQDRDLNTEAFF
TGTGCCAGCAGCCAGGACAGGGACCTTAACACTGAAGCTTTCTTT
>TRBJ2-2|.|TRBV6-5|.
CASSYGGEVTGELFF
TGTGCCAGCAGTTACGGAGGGGAGGTGACCGGGGAGCTGTTTTTT
>TRBJ2-1|TRBD2|TRBV6-4|.
CASSRGGSYNEQFF
TGTGCCAGCAGTCGGGGGGGCTCCTACAATGAGCAGTTCTTC
>TRBJ1-1|TRBD1|TRBV5-5|.
CASSLGQGIPEAFF
TGTGCCAGCAGCTTGGGACAGGGGATACCTGAAGCTTTCTTT
>TRBJ2-1|TRBD1|TRBV10-3|.
CAISDPTGGSRVGEQFF
TGTGCCATCAGTGACCCGACAGGGGGCTCTAGGGTAGGTGAGCAGTTCTTC
>TRBJ2-3|.|TRBV7-9|.
CASSFSSGTDTQYF
TGTGCCAGCAGCTTTTCGTCGGGCACAGATACGCAGTATTTT
>TRBJ1-6|TRBD1|TRBV9|few
CASSAATGGISPLHF
TGTGCCAGCAGCGCTGCGACAGGGGGCATTTCACCCCTCCACTTT
>TRBJ1-6|TRBD1|TRBV6-5|once
CASTPGQNNSPLHF
TGTGCCAGCACCCCGGGACAGAATAATTCACCCCTCCACTTT